These 21 T cell receptor beta chains originate from one sample sequenced in a study of cytomegalovirus exposure and HLA in healthy donors. The PCR employed 60 Vbeta primers together with 13 Jbeta primers. The table came from immunoSEQ multiplex PCR; TCRdb's copy has only in-frame clones and leaves some out. The profile covers over 150,000 clones, with around 79% appearing a single time and about 8.3% taken by the ten largest. The sequenced sample consisted of PBMCs. The receptors come from a young man in good health and CMV-seropositive.

In DNA form, the CDR3 reads TGCGCCAGCAGCCAAGCAGGGTATGGCTACACCTTC. This translates into CASSQAGYGYTF. V is TRBV4-1 and J is TRBJ1-2; D might be TRBD1 (5 bases). The CDR3 is made up of 12 amino acids. The germline V and J ends were trimmed by 1 base and 5 bases, with 5 bases remaining between them. Germline V gene data show CDR1 as MGHRA and CDR2 as YSYEKL.

This sequence joins TRBV5-4 and TRBJ2-4; 14 bases map to TRBD2. The V gene's germline CDR1 is SGHNT and CDR2 YYREEE (reference sequence). The CDR3 covers 15 residues. With V trimmed by 5 bases and J by 6 bases, 4 bases remained unmatched. The CDR3 here is CASRTGTSGRNIQYF. The CDR3 nucleotides are TGTGCCAGCAGAACCGGGACTAGCGGGAGAAACATTCAGTACTTC.

The V and J genes are TRBV7-8 and TRBJ2-2; 9 bases map to TRBD2. This CDR3 comprises 20 residues. Germline V lookup: CDR1 SGHVS, CDR2 FQNEAQ. V shed 4 bases, J shed 4 bases, and the junction held 19 bases outside the gene matches. CDR3 region: CASSSLGSSGAHWVTGELFF. CDR3 bases: TGTGCCAGCAGCTCACTAGGGTCTAGCGGGGCCCATTGGGTCACCGGGGAGCTGTTTTTT.

This chain connects TRBV28 to TRBJ2-1; TRBD1 is a possible D gene (6 bases). Trimming removed 2 bases at V and 8 bases at J, with 13 bases between. This CDR3 contains 14 residues. The V gene's germline CDR1 is MDHEN and CDR2 SYDVKM. CDR3 protein: CASSLSLQGYEQFF. The DNA for the CDR3 is TGTGCCAGCAGTTTAAGCCTACAGGGCTATGAGCAGTTCTTC.

The rearrangement joins TRBV19 to TRBJ1-5, with 9 bases aligning to TRBD1. The germline V gene has CDR1 LNHDA and CDR2 SQIVND (reference sequence). The V gene end was trimmed by 5 bases and the J gene end by 5 bases; junction bases not matched to a gene: 7. The CDR3 contains 15 residues. CDR3 DNA: TGTGCCAGTAGTGGCTTTGGACAGGGGCATCAGCCCCAGCATTTT. The encoded protein is CASSGFGQGHQPQHF.

The J gene is TRBJ2-7, the V gene TRBV7-2, with a tentative D call TRBD1 (7 bases). V was clipped by 5 bases and J by 2 bases, with 16 bases between them. Germline assignment: CDR1 SGHTA and CDR2 FQGNSA. This CDR3 is 15 amino acids long. The CDR3 DNA is TGTGCCAGCAGCGAAGGGGGCGGAGGGACCTACGAGCAGTACTTC. Protein: CASSEGGGGTYEQYF.

V and J are TRBV6-1 and TRBJ1-1; a weak D match, TRBD1 (5 bases). The V end lost 2 bases, the J end lost 0 bases, and 10 bases lay between the germline ends. The CDR3 length is 15 residues. CDR1 MNHNS and CDR2 SASEGT come from the germline V gene. This CDR3 is CASSEQGNMNTEAFF. CDR3 bases: TGTGCCAGCAGTGAACAGGGTAATATGAACACTGAAGCTTTCTTT.

V is TRBV6-1 and J is TRBJ1-4, with D possibly TRBD1 on 5 matching bases. Trimming stripped 6 bases from V and 11 bases from J, with 16 bases between. There are 13 residues in the CDR3. Germline CDR1 is MNHNS and CDR2 is SASEGT. CDR3 sequence reads: CASSITRRQKLFF. In DNA, the CDR3 is TGTGCCAGCAGCATTACAAGAAGACAGAAACTGTTTTTT.

The V gene is TRBV5-1, the J gene TRBJ2-2; a possible D gene is TRBD1 (5 bases). Germline CDR1 and CDR2: SGHRS and YFSETQ. Trimming left V 0 bases short and J 3 bases short, with 12 bases between. There are 16 residues in the CDR3. CDR3 residues: CASSLDQGPYTGELFF. The CDR3 nucleotides are TGCGCCAGCAGCTTGGACCAGGGCCCATACACCGGGGAGCTGTTTTTT.

The chain links TRBV7-6 to TRBJ2-1; unclear D gene. This CDR3 is 12 amino acids long. Between the trimmed V and J ends, which lost 2 bases and 6 bases, there was a span of 5 bases. Germline CDR1 reads SGHVS; CDR2 reads FNYEAQ. Here the CDR3 DNA reads TGTGCCAGCAGCTTACGAGGCAATGAGCAGTTCTTC. Translation: CASSLRGNEQFF.

The V call is TRBV7-3, the J call TRBJ2-2; 9 positions agree with TRBD2. Per the germline V gene, CDR1 is SGHTA and CDR2 is FQGTGA. Trimming cost V 3 bases and J 6 bases; bases outside gene matches: 5. CDR3 length equals 15 residues. The CDR3: CASSFLGGGAGELFF. The CDR3 coding sequence is TGTGCCAGCAGCTTCCTAGGCGGGGGGGCCGGGGAGCTGTTTTTT.

DNA of the CDR3: TGTGCCAGCAGGTTAACCCCGTCAGGGGGCGCGGACTATGGCTACACCTTC. Its protein is CASRLTPSGGADYGYTF. This chain joins TRBV27 and TRBJ1-2, with TRBD1 matching 8 bases. This CDR3 comprises 17 residues. With V trimmed by 6 bases and J by 3 bases, 15 bases remained unmatched. In germline, CDR1 is MNHEY, CDR2 SMNVEV (reference sequence).

The chain recombines TRBV30 with TRBJ1-3, with D hard to call. This CDR3 is 11 amino acids long. From germline, CDR1 is GTSNPN and CDR2 SVGIG (reference sequence). V dropped 4 bases and J dropped 8 bases, with 9 bases sitting between them. The CDR3 protein is CAWNAEYTIYF. For the CDR3, the DNA is TGTGCCTGGAATGCGGAATACACCATATATTTT.

This clone showed up just once. J is TRBJ2-7 and V is TRBV4-2, with D perhaps matching TRBD2 (5 bases). Trimming cost V 0 bases and J 3 bases, with 12 bases left between them. Germline V gene data show CDR1 as LGHNA and CDR2 as YNFKEQ. The CDR3 totals 15 residues. DNA for the CDR3: TGTGCCAGCAGCCAAGATCAGGACTCCCTCTACGAGCAGTACTTC. Amino acids: CASSQDQDSLYEQYF.

This clone appeared a single time. This chain links TRBV6-5 with TRBJ2-5, with TRBD1 identical over 7 bases. J was trimmed by 5 bases and V by 6 bases; bases with no gene match: 3. The length of the CDR3 is 12 residues. Per germline, CDR1 MNHEY and CDR2 SVGAGI. The chain's CDR3 is CASRKTGETQYF. The CDR3, as DNA: TGTGCCAGCAGAAAGACAGGGGAGACCCAGTACTTC.

Only one count was recorded for this clone. The chain recombines TRBV15 with TRBJ2-3; D perhaps matches TRBD1 (5 bases). Germline V gene lookup returns CDR1 LNHNV and CDR2 YYDKDF (reference sequence). The CDR3 sequence is 15 residues long. The V end was cut by 0 bases, the J end by 5 bases, with 12 bases between. In nucleotides, the CDR3 is TGTGCCACCAGCAGAGATGGGGCGGCCATAGATACGCAGTATTTT. The encoded protein is CATSRDGAAIDTQYF. The variable domain in full, completed from reference TRBV15 and TRBJ2-3, reads DAMVIQNPRYQVTQFGKPVTLSCSQTLNHNVMYWYQQKSSQAPKLLFHYYDKDFNNEADTPDNFQSRRPNTSFCFLDIRSPGLGDTAMYLCATSRDGAAIDTQYFGPGTRLTVL.

J is TRBJ2-3 and V is TRBV11-2, with D perhaps TRBD1 (7 bases). Trimming removed 4 bases from V and 6 bases from J, with 17 bases in between. There are 15 residues in the CDR3. Germline CDR1 reads SGHAT; CDR2 reads FQNNGV. CDR3 DNA: TGTGCCAGCAGCTCAGGGGGAGGCCGGGGGGATACGCAGTATTTT. It specifies CASSSGGGRGDTQYF.

The chain joins TRBV6-5 to TRBJ2-5; perhaps TRBD1 as D (6 bases). CDR1 is MNHEY, CDR2 SVGAGI, per germline. The CDR3 has 10 residues. The CDR3, as DNA: TGTGCGACAGGAGAAGAGACCCAGTACTTC. Protein product: CATGEETQYF.

The chain couples TRBV11-2 to TRBJ2-7; 8 bases agree with TRBD1. The CDR3 has 13 amino acids. V lost 7 bases and J lost 4; bases outside the gene matches: 6. Germline values: CDR1 SGHAT, CDR2 FQNNGV. This CDR3 is CASNFQGAYEQYF. The CDR3 region has the DNA TGTGCCAGCAACTTTCAGGGGGCTTACGAGCAGTACTTC.

The gene calls are TRBV19 and TRBJ1-2; 7 bases align to TRBD1. Trimming removed 5 bases from V and 6 bases from J; junction bases left unmatched: 6. In germline, CDR1 is LNHDA, CDR2 SQIVND (reference sequence). The CDR3 is 13 residues long. The CDR3 sequence: CASSGTVPNGYTF. In DNA, the CDR3 is TGTGCCAGTAGTGGGACAGTCCCTAATGGCTACACCTTC.

The V and J genes are TRBV30 and TRBJ2-6; tentatively, D is TRBD1 (5 bases). Trimming took off 3 bases at V and 0 bases at J, with 15 bases between the two ends. Germline V gene sequence: CDR1 GTSNPN, CDR2 SVGIG (reference sequence). The CDR3 length is 17 residues. This CDR3 reads CAWSLGQGYSGANVLTF. The DNA of the CDR3 is TGTGCCTGGAGCCTTGGACAAGGGTACTCTGGGGCCAACGTCCTGACTTTC.